Reported below is one T cell receptor (beta chain). This record belongs to a study of blood T cell repertoires in COVID-19. Libraries were prepared by immunoSEQ multiplex PCR; TCRdb keeps only in-frame clonotypes and omits some of them. Here the sample spans approximately 39,000 clones, 85% to 90% being singletons. The CDR3 consists of 15 residues. CDR1 is MDHEN, CDR2 SYDVKM, per germline. V lost 7 bases to trimming and J lost 6 bases; unmatched junction nucleotides: 13. Sequencing was performed on peripheral blood. The clonotype comes from a man between 45 and 60 years old with active or convalescent COVID-19. This rearrangement joins TRBV28 to TRBJ2-7; TRBD2 agrees at 9 bases. The CDR3 sequence: CASTELREGPIEQYF. For the CDR3, the DNA is TGTGCCAGCACTGAGCTGCGGGAGGGCCCAATCGAGCAGTACTTC.